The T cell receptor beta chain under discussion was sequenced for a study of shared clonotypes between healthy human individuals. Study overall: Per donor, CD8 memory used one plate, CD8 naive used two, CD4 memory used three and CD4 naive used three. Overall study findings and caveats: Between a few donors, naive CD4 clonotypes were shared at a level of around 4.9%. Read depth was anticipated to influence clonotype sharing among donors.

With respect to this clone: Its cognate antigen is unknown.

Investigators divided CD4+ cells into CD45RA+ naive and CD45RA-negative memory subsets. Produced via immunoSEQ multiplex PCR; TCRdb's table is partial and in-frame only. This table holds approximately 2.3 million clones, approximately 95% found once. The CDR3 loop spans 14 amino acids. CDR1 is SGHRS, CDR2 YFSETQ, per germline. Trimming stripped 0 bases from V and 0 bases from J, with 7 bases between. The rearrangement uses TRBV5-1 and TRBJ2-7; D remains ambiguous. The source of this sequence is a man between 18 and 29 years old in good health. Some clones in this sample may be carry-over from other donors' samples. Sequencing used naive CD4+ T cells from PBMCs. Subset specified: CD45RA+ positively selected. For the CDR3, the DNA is TGCGCCAGCAGCTTGGTCCAGCCCTCCTACGAGCAGTACTTC. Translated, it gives CASSLVQPSYEQYF.